This record covers a single TCR beta chain. Its antigen is not identified. Assay used: immunoSEQ multiplex PCR; TCRdb lists only in-frame clones, some missing. The sample lists 130,000 to 150,000 clones; roughly 94% were seen once. This sample is part of a study of T cell responses to AZD1222 COVID-19 vaccine. V was trimmed by 7 bases and J by 4 bases, leaving 17 bases between them. Germline V gene sequence: CDR1 SGHRS, CDR2 YFSETQ. The CDR3 spans 14 residues. Whole-study findings and limits: Most donors were white British and more were female, and clonal diversity was possibly underestimated. Along spike, vaccine-associated CD4 TCRs were found throughout, with dominance at 160-218 and 743-854. It was only after the peak T cell response that any repertoires were sampled.

J is TRBJ1-1 and V is TRBV5-1; weak D call: TRBD1 (6 bases). The sample here was peripheral blood, taken on day 0 of AZD1222 vaccination. The origin of this receptor is an adult in good health. CDR3 DNA: TGCGCCAGCGCCCAAGGCGGGGGCGGCACTGAAGCTTTCTTT. The encoded protein is CASAQGGGGTEAFF.